Listed below are T cell receptor beta chains from one sample, sequenced in a study of OX40 agonist ivuxolimab in advanced cancers. Some clones are missing from TCRdb's copy, which holds only in-frame ones; the method was immunoSEQ multiplex PCR. This table has under 85,000 clones, approximately 89% appearing once. The sample consisted of CD4+ or CD8+ T cells sorted from blood, taken in a trial of the OX40 agonist ivuxolimab. These receptors were obtained from an adult with an advanced solid tumor such as melanoma, head and neck, liver or kidney cancer. Each CDR3 is given with its conserved first and last residue. The order of the fields is J gene, clone size, D gene, V gene, CDR3 protein, CDR3 DNA. D genes are given only for firm matches. Where a row states a size, it is once, few, many or the class of an expanded clone; other rows omit it.

J: TRBJ2-2; size: NA; D: NA; V: TRBV15; CDR3: CATSRERQGYNTGELFF; DNA: TGTGCCACCAGCAGAGAGAGGCAGGGTTACAACACCGGGGAGCTGTTTTTT
J: TRBJ2-1; size: NA; D: TRBD2; V: TRBV2; CDR3: CASSGGTSGGSDEQFF; DNA: TGTGCCAGCAGTGGAGGGACTAGCGGGGGGTCAGATGAGCAGTTCTTC
J: TRBJ1-2; size: NA; D: NA; V: TRBV14; CDR3: CASSQEEGFGYTF; DNA: TGTGCCAGCAGCCAAGAGGAGGGGTTTGGCTACACCTTC
J: TRBJ1-2; size: few; D: NA; V: TRBV13; CDR3: CASSLPTGFGYTF; DNA: TGTGCCAGCAGCTTACCCACAGGGTTTGGCTACACCTTC
J: TRBJ2-3; size: NA; D: NA; V: TRBV6-1; CDR3: CASSQDMVSTDTQYF; DNA: TGTGCCAGCAGTCAAGACATGGTCAGCACAGATACGCAGTATTTT
J: TRBJ1-2; size: NA; D: NA; V: TRBV19; CDR3: CASSMTGANYGYTF; DNA: TGTGCCAGTAGTATGACAGGAGCTAACTATGGCTACACCTTC
J: TRBJ1-3; size: NA; D: NA; V: TRBV5-6; CDR3: CASSPRRDLSGNTIYF; DNA: TGTGCCAGCAGCCCGCGCCGGGATCTCTCTGGAAACACCATATATTTT
J: TRBJ1-1; size: few; D: TRBD1; V: TRBV2; CDR3: CASRAGTVNTEAFF; DNA: TGTGCCAGCAGAGCCGGGACAGTGAACACTGAAGCTTTCTTT
J: TRBJ2-7; size: NA; D: NA; V: TRBV18; CDR3: CASSVGARYEQYF; DNA: TGTGCCAGCTCTGTAGGGGCACGCTACGAGCAGTACTTC
J: TRBJ1-1; size: few; D: NA; V: TRBV2; CDR3: CASSLGQTEAFF; DNA: TGTGCCAGCAGTTTAGGGCAAACTGAAGCTTTCTTT
J: TRBJ1-5; size: NA; D: NA; V: TRBV19; CDR3: CASSLGAGGNQPQHF; DNA: TGTGCCAGTAGTCTCGGGGCTGGAGGTAATCAGCCCCAGCATTTT
J: TRBJ1-2; size: few; D: TRBD1; V: TRBV6-5; CDR3: CASSYNGQATYGYTF; DNA: TGTGCCAGCAGTTACAACGGACAGGCTACGTATGGCTACACCTTC
J: TRBJ2-1; size: NA; D: NA; V: TRBV27; CDR3: CASSNWDEQFF; DNA: TGTGCCAGCAGTAACTGGGATGAGCAGTTCTTC
J: TRBJ1-1; size: once; D: NA; V: TRBV7-9; CDR3: CASSLQENTEAFF; DNA: TGTGCCAGCAGCTTACAAGAGAACACTGAAGCTTTCTTT
J: TRBJ2-5; size: NA; D: TRBD2; V: TRBV2; CDR3: CASMGGETQYF; DNA: TGTGCCAGCATGGGGGGGGAGACCCAGTACTTC
J: TRBJ2-7; size: NA; D: NA; V: TRBV18; CDR3: CASSPGGGANEQYF; DNA: TGTGCCAGCTCACCGGGAGGGGGCGCGAACGAGCAGTACTTC
J: TRBJ1-4; size: NA; D: NA; V: TRBV6-5; CDR3: CASSYSYRPNEKLFF; DNA: TGTGCCAGCAGTTACTCGTACAGGCCGAATGAAAAACTGTTTTTT
J: TRBJ2-2; size: few; D: NA; V: TRBV5-1; CDR3: CASTLQVNTGELFF; DNA: TGCGCCAGCACCCTACAGGTGAACACCGGGGAGCTGTTTTTT
J: TRBJ2-2; size: NA; D: NA; V: TRBV7-2; CDR3: CASSFAGTGELFF; DNA: TGTGCCAGCAGCTTTGCGGGAACCGGGGAGCTGTTTTTT
J: TRBJ1-4; size: NA; D: NA; V: TRBV7-9; CDR3: CASSLGQGDEKLFF; DNA: TGTGCCAGCAGCTTGGGCCAGGGTGATGAAAAACTGTTTTTT
J: TRBJ2-7; size: NA; D: TRBD1; V: TRBV18; CDR3: CASSPGTGGDEQYF; DNA: TGTGCCAGCTCACCAGGGACAGGGGGTGACGAGCAGTACTTC
J: TRBJ2-1; size: NA; D: NA; V: TRBV6-5; CDR3: CASRTGQKNNEQFF; DNA: TGTGCCAGCAGGACAGGACAGAAAAACAATGAGCAGTTCTTC
J: TRBJ2-5; size: NA; D: TRBD1; V: TRBV5-5; CDR3: CASSTQGAGETQYF; DNA: TGTGCCAGCAGCACTCAGGGGGCCGGGGAGACCCAGTACTTC
J: TRBJ2-7; size: NA; D: NA; V: TRBV7-7; CDR3: CASSPSGAEQYEQYF; DNA: TGTGCTAGCAGCCCCTCCGGGGCGGAGCAATACGAGCAGTACTTC
J: TRBJ2-5; size: NA; D: NA; V: TRBV19; CDR3: CASSDRPQETQYF; DNA: TGTGCCAGTAGCGACAGGCCTCAAGAGACCCAGTACTTC
J: TRBJ1-5; size: once; D: NA; V: TRBV28; CDR3: CASRAEVGGNQPQHF; DNA: TGTGCCAGCAGAGCTGAGGTGGGGGGAAATCAGCCCCAGCATTTT
J: TRBJ2-7; size: NA; D: TRBD2; V: TRBV6-5; CDR3: CASSRGGGYEQYF; DNA: TGTGCCAGCAGTCGGGGGGGCGGCTACGAGCAGTACTTC
J: TRBJ2-2; size: NA; D: NA; V: TRBV5-4; CDR3: CASSFLASGTGELFF; DNA: TGTGCCAGCAGCTTTTTGGCCTCGGGCACCGGGGAGCTGTTTTTT
J: TRBJ2-2; size: NA; D: NA; V: TRBV18; CDR3: CASTYRSMDTGELFF; DNA: TGTGCCAGCACATACAGGAGCATGGACACCGGGGAGCTGTTTTTT
J: TRBJ1-1; size: NA; D: TRBD1; V: TRBV6-5; CDR3: CASSKGQAPFF; DNA: TGTGCCAGCAGCAAGGGACAGGCACCTTTCTTT
J: TRBJ2-2; size: NA; D: TRBD1; V: TRBV6-5; CDR3: CASRLTGGRAGELFF; DNA: TGTGCCAGCAGACTTACAGGGGGGCGGGCCGGGGAGCTGTTTTTT
J: TRBJ1-2; size: NA; D: NA; V: TRBV2; CDR3: CASRATNYGYTF; DNA: TGTGCCAGCAGGGCCACTAACTATGGCTACACCTTC
J: TRBJ2-1; size: NA; D: TRBD1; V: TRBV7-8; CDR3: CASSLGQGVNEQFF; DNA: TGTGCCAGCAGCTTAGGACAGGGGGTGAATGAGCAGTTCTTC
J: TRBJ1-2; size: NA; D: NA; V: TRBV7-2; CDR3: CASSRTVNYGYTF; DNA: TGTGCCAGCAGCCGGACGGTTAACTATGGCTACACCTTC
J: TRBJ2-1; size: NA; D: NA; V: TRBV7-2; CDR3: CASSFLLSSYNEQFF; DNA: TGTGCCAGCAGCTTCTTGCTAAGCTCCTACAATGAGCAGTTCTTC
J: TRBJ1-2; size: once; D: NA; V: TRBV10-3; CDR3: CAISARDANYGYTF; DNA: TGTGCCATCAGTGCCCGGGACGCCAACTATGGCTACACCTTC
J: TRBJ2-1; size: NA; D: TRBD1; V: TRBV4-1; CDR3: CASSPREPGQGLYNEQFF; DNA: TGCGCCAGCAGCCCTAGGGAACCGGGACAGGGCCTTTACAATGAGCAGTTCTTC
J: TRBJ2-3; size: few; D: TRBD2; V: TRBV29-1; CDR3: CSVERVLAGAPMNTQYF; DNA: TGCAGCGTTGAAAGGGTCCTAGCGGGGGCCCCGATGAATACGCAGTATTTT
J: TRBJ1-2; size: NA; D: TRBD1; V: TRBV10-3; CDR3: CAISEPDRGRGYTF; DNA: TGTGCCATCAGTGAGCCCGACAGGGGGCGAGGCTACACCTTC
J: TRBJ1-3; size: NA; D: NA; V: TRBV9; CDR3: CASRPLERSGNTIYF; DNA: TGTGCCAGCAGACCGCTGGAGCGCTCTGGAAACACCATATATTTT
J: TRBJ2-7; size: NA; D: NA; V: TRBV7-2; CDR3: CASSPTRNEQYF; DNA: TGTGCCAGCAGCCCGACGAGGAACGAGCAGTACTTC
J: TRBJ2-3; size: NA; D: NA; V: TRBV10-3; CDR3: CAISVAGTDTQYF; DNA: TGTGCCATCAGTGTAGCGGGCACAGATACGCAGTATTTT
J: TRBJ2-7; size: NA; D: NA; V: TRBV18; CDR3: CASSPPGGQGKGQYF; DNA: TGTGCCAGCTCACCACCCGGGGGGCAGGGTAAGGGGCAGTACTTC
J: TRBJ1-1; size: NA; D: NA; V: TRBV18; CDR3: CASSPQGGSTEAFF; DNA: TGTGCCAGCTCACCACAGGGGGGAAGCACTGAAGCTTTCTTT